The 25 T cell receptor beta chains below all came from one sample that was sequenced in a study of blood T cell repertoires in COVID-19 (TCRdb year 2020). The library was obtained by the immunoSEQ multiplex PCR assay. This immuneACCESS table, as held by TCRdb, lists in-frame sequences with V and J called but not all clones. Of the missing ones, under half trace to an unresolved V gene in checked studies; the others have no known cause. The sample table contains 200,000 to 250,000 clones; only one count was recorded for 60% to 85% of them. Clones ranked in the top ten supply 7.2% of the sample. The sequenced sample consisted of peripheral blood. The receptors shown here come from a woman aged 65 to 85 with acute or convalescent COVID-19.

This clone was counted a few times. The genes are TRBV5-4 and TRBJ2-2, with D perhaps TRBD1 (5 bases). CDR3 length: 13 residues. V lost 3 bases and J 6 bases, leaving 9 bases between the germline ends. CDR1 is SGHNT, CDR2 YYREEE, per germline (reference sequence). CDR3 DNA: TGTGCCAGCAGCTATGACAGTTCCGGGGAGCTGTTTTTT. It codes for CASSYDSSGELFF. Full variable domain (missing parts from reference TRBV5-4 and TRBJ2-2): ETGVTQSPTHLIKTRGQQVTLRCSSQSGHNTVSWYQQALGQGPQFIFQYYREEENGRGNFPPRFSGLQFPNYSSELNVNALELDDSALYLCASSYDSSGELFFGEGSRLTVL.

In this sample, this clone turned up a few times. The chain links TRBV7-8 to TRBJ1-4; TRBD1 agrees at 9 bases. CDR3 size: 14 residues. The trim removed 4 bases at V and 8 bases at J, leaving 5 bases unmatched. The germline V gene has CDR1 SGHVS and CDR2 FQNEAQ. The CDR3 region has the DNA TGTGCCAGCAGCTCGGGACAGGGTTACGAAAAACTGTTTTTT. As protein: CASSSGQGYEKLFF.

J is TRBJ2-2 and V is TRBV7-8; tentatively, D is TRBD2 (6 bases). The CDR3 consists of 18 residues. V dropped 2 bases and J dropped 6 bases, with 22 bases sitting between them. Germline CDR1 SGHVS, CDR2 FQNEAQ. The CDR3 reads CASSLIERGGSPPGELFF. CDR3 sequence (DNA): TGTGCCAGCAGCTTAATAGAGAGAGGAGGGTCCCCCCCCGGGGAGCTGTTTTTT.

The count of this clone is one. V gene TRBV7-2 combines with J gene TRBJ2-3; 7 bases match TRBD1. The CDR3 sequence is 15 residues long. The germline gives CDR1 SGHTA, CDR2 FQGNSA. The trim removed 6 bases at V and 0 bases at J, leaving 6 bases unmatched. The CDR3: CASSNRGSSTDTQYF. The CDR3 nucleotides read TGTGCCAGCAGTAACAGGGGTTCTAGCACAGATACGCAGTATTTT.

The chain uses TRBV11-3 and TRBJ2-1, with 12 bases fitting TRBD2. Germline V gene data show CDR1 as SGHNT and CDR2 as YENEEA. The CDR3 has 16 amino acids. J lost 5 bases, V lost 5 bases, and 7 bases had no gene match. The DNA of the CDR3 is TGTGCCAGCAGCCATCCCCGACTAGCGGGGGACAATGAGCAGTTCTTC. Translating gives CASSHPRLAGDNEQFF.

J is TRBJ1-3 and V is TRBV6-4; unclear D gene. The CDR3 has 14 residues. Germline V gene data show CDR1 as MRHNA and CDR2 as SNTAGT. V lost 8 bases and J 0 bases, leaving 11 bases between the germline ends. The CDR3 protein is CASLVNYSGNTIYF. The DNA for the CDR3 is TGTGCCAGCCTGGTAAACTACTCTGGAAACACCATATATTTT.

The chain uses TRBV15 and TRBJ2-5; TRBD2 might be the D (5 bases). The V gene's germline CDR1 is LNHNV and CDR2 YYDKDF (reference sequence). The CDR3 totals 15 residues. The V gene lost 1 base and the J gene lost 2 bases, with 11 bases spanning the gap. The CDR3: CATSRGGSAQETQYF. The CDR3 DNA is TGTGCCACCAGCAGAGGAGGGTCAGCACAAGAGACCCAGTACTTC.

This clone has only a few counts. The V gene is TRBV19, the J gene TRBJ1-6; D call uncertain. This CDR3 is built from 15 residues. Germline CDR1 LNHDA, CDR2 SQIVND (reference sequence). V was pared by 3 bases and J by 4 bases, with 10 bases between. The CDR3 spells CASSIASAYNSPLHF. CDR3 coding DNA: TGTGCCAGTAGTATCGCTTCAGCGTATAATTCACCCCTCCACTTT.

V and J are TRBV18 and TRBJ2-2, with D unclear. Germline CDR1 KGHSH, CDR2 LQKENI. The ends were cut back, 5 bases at V and 4 bases at J, with 5 bases in the middle. The CDR3 length is 12 residues. This CDR3 is CASSTRTGELFF. In DNA form, the CDR3 reads TGTGCCAGCTCAACTCGCACCGGGGAGCTGTTTTTT.

The V and J genes are TRBV30 and TRBJ2-7; 7 nucleotides align to TRBD2. V gave up 3 bases and J gave up 6 bases; unmatched junction bases: 11. The germline V gene encodes CDR1 GTSNPN and CDR2 SVGIG (reference sequence). The length of the CDR3 is 14 residues. The CDR3 region is CAWRSKQERGEQYF. The CDR3 DNA is TGTGCCTGGAGGTCGAAACAGGAGCGGGGCGAGCAGTACTTC.

V is TRBV24-1 and J is TRBJ1-1, with a weak D call TRBD1 (6 bases). V was clipped by 4 bases and J by 4 bases, with 12 bases between them. Germline V gives CDR1 KGHDR, CDR2 SFDVKD. The CDR3 length is 14 residues. CDR3 sequence reads: CATSESNRVTEAFF. Here the CDR3 DNA reads TGTGCCACCAGTGAAAGCAACAGGGTCACTGAAGCTTTCTTT.

The CDR3 loop reads CASSGSPGTIEQFF. CDR3 nucleotide sequence: TGTGCCAGTAGCGGGTCCCCGGGGACAATCGAGCAGTTCTTC. The chain has TRBV19 and TRBJ2-1; D perhaps matches TRBD1 (6 bases). The CDR3 loop spans 14 amino acids. V gave up 6 bases and J gave up 10 bases, with 19 bases separating them. The germline CDR1 and CDR2 sequences are LNHDA and SQIVND (reference sequence).

The chain employs TRBV18 and TRBJ2-3; D might be TRBD1 (5 bases). The CDR3 spans 13 residues. With 4 bases removed from V and 4 bases from J, the gap between germline ends came to 9 bases. Germline V gene sequence: CDR1 KGHSH, CDR2 LQKENI. CDR3: CASSQKGADTQYF. CDR3 coding DNA: TGTGCCAGCTCACAAAAAGGGGCAGATACGCAGTATTTT.

The CDR3 coding sequence is TGTGCCAGCGGCAGGGGGAACTCTCACACAGATACGCAGTATTTT. It codes for CASGRGNSHTDTQYF. The chain employs TRBV11-3 and TRBJ2-3; 7 bases align to TRBD1. CDR1 SGHNT and CDR2 YENEEA come from the germline V gene. The junction had 10 bases not matched to a gene; V was cut back by 8 bases and J by 2 bases. CDR3 length: 15 amino acids.

V and J are TRBV14 and TRBJ2-7, with D unresolved. Germline-derived CDR1 and CDR2 are SGHDN and FVKESK. V was pared by 5 bases and J by 2 bases, with 13 bases between. The CDR3 contains 14 residues. CDR3 region: CASSFYDTTYEQYF. The CDR3, as DNA: TGTGCCAGCAGCTTCTATGACACGACCTACGAGCAGTACTTC.

The J gene is TRBJ1-1, the V gene TRBV5-1; D is undetermined. The length of the CDR3 is 16 residues. Trimming removed 2 bases from V and 0 bases from J, with 14 bases in between. Germline CDR1 is SGHRS and CDR2 is YFSETQ. The DNA for the CDR3 is TGCGCCAGCAGCTTCCTTGGACTGGGCGTGAACACTGAAGCTTTCTTT. It codes for CASSFLGLGVNTEAFF.

V is TRBV2 and J is TRBJ2-3; 9 bases are shared with TRBD2. The CDR3 runs to 15 residues. Germline V CDR1 and CDR2: SNHLY, FYNNEI. The V and J ends lost 6 bases and 2 bases, in that order; junction bases with no gene match: 6. CDR3 protein: CASRLLAGDTDTQYF. CDR3 in DNA: TGTGCCAGCAGGCTACTAGCGGGTGACACAGATACGCAGTATTTT.

Here the CDR3 DNA reads TGTGCCAGCGGACCGGCCGGGACTAGGGTAGGGACCCAGTACTTC. Amino acid sequence: CASGPAGTRVGTQYF. V gene TRBV7-2 combines with J gene TRBJ2-5, with TRBD2 identical over 8 bases. Germline V gene lookup returns CDR1 SGHTA and CDR2 FQGNSA. Unmatched junction bases numbered 15, after V lost 8 bases and J lost 7 bases. The CDR3 extends over 15 amino acids.

The CDR3, as DNA: TGTGCCAGCATCGTGATGGCCTCTGGGGCCAACGTCCTGACTTTC. Translating gives CASIVMASGANVLTF. The genes are TRBV6-5 and TRBJ2-6; D is uncertain. V was cut by 7 bases and J by 0 bases, with 10 bases left in between. The CDR3 spans 15 residues. The germline CDR1 and CDR2 sequences are MNHEY and SVGAGI.

The J gene is TRBJ1-4, the V gene TRBV24-1; 9 bases are a match to TRBD1. The CDR3 loop spans 13 amino acids. Germline-derived CDR1 and CDR2 are KGHDR and SFDVKD. Trimming at V came to 7 bases and at J to 10 bases, leaving 6 bases not matched to a gene. The CDR3 sequence is CATSSRDRAKLFF. The CDR3 nucleotides read TGTGCCACCAGCTCCCGGGACAGGGCAAAACTGTTTTTT.

This clone was seen more than once but under ten times. This chain links TRBV11-2 with TRBJ1-2; D is possibly TRBD1 (6 bases). Germline V gene data show CDR1 as SGHAT and CDR2 as FQNNGV. CDR3 size: 14 residues. Trimming took off 8 bases at V and 1 base at J, with 14 bases between the two ends. The CDR3 here is CASGNRDINYGYTF. CDR3 nucleotide sequence: TGTGCCAGCGGAAATCGGGACATTAACTATGGCTACACCTTC. Drawing the rest from reference TRBV11-2 and TRBJ1-2, the complete variable domain is EAGVAQSPRYKIIEKRQSVAFWCNPISGHATLYWYQQILGQGPKLLIQFQNNGVVDDSQLPKDRFSAERLKGVDSTLKIQPAKLEDSAVYLCASGNRDINYGYTFGSGTRLTVV.

The rearrangement links TRBV7-2 to TRBJ2-7; D is undetermined. The CDR3 totals 15 residues. CDR1 and CDR2 from the germline V gene are SGHTA and FQGNSA. V dropped 1 base and J dropped 6 bases, with 16 bases sitting between them. CDR3 residues: CASSLVWLGQGEQYF. The CDR3 DNA sequence: TGTGCCAGCAGCTTAGTTTGGCTAGGTCAAGGCGAGCAGTACTTC.

The J gene is TRBJ2-5, the V gene TRBV7-6; 7 bases fit TRBD1. The CDR3 is 15 amino acids. The germline V gene has CDR1 SGHVS and CDR2 FNYEAQ. The J segment lost 4 bases and the V segment lost 5 bases, leaving 10 bases of the junction unmatched. The CDR3 DNA is TGTGCCAGCAGCGTTGTAGGGGGCCGGCGAGAGACCCAGTACTTC. It codes for CASSVVGGRRETQYF.

The chain joins TRBV29-1 to TRBJ1-1; possible D gene TRBD1, 5 bases. CDR3 size: 12 residues. V lost 7 bases and J 1 base, leaving 10 bases between the germline ends. Germline lookup yields CDR1 SQVTM and CDR2 ANQGSEA. The CDR3: CSGRGPNTEAFF. DNA for the CDR3: TGCAGCGGGAGGGGTCCGAACACTGAAGCTTTCTTT.

J is TRBJ1-6 and V is TRBV9, with no clear D. This CDR3 spans 13 amino acids. Trimming pared 1 base from V and 5 bases from J, leaving 4 bases between. The V gene's germline CDR1 is SGDLS and CDR2 YYNGEE. The CDR3 region is CASSVNNNSPLHF. The CDR3 DNA reads TGTGCCAGCAGCGTAAATAATAATTCACCCCTCCACTTT.